The 17 T cell receptor beta chains below come from one sample, sequenced in a study of blood T cell repertoires in COVID-19. Data came from immunoSEQ multiplex PCR; TCRdb stores just in-frame clones and leaves some out. In the table there are about 170,000 clones, approximately 84% of which are singletons. Sequenced material: peripheral blood. These receptor sequences come from a man aged 18 to 35 with active or convalescent COVID-19.

CDR3: CASSPTYNEQFF. CDR3 sequence (DNA): TGTGCCAGCAGCCCAACCTACAATGAGCAGTTCTTC. V is TRBV14 and J is TRBJ2-1, with D hard to call. Trimming removed 4 bases from V and 2 bases from J, with 3 bases in between. The length of the CDR3 is 12 residues. CDR1 SGHDN and CDR2 FVKESK come from the germline V gene.

The rearrangement links TRBV18 to TRBJ2-7, with TRBD2 identical over 11 bases. The V gene's germline CDR1 is KGHSH and CDR2 LQKENI. CDR3 length: 15 residues. The junction had 1 base not matched to a gene; V was cut back by 0 bases and J by 3 bases. CDR3 coding DNA: TGTGCCAGCTCACCACCGGGACTAGCGGTCTACGAGCAGTACTTC. Amino acids: CASSPPGLAVYEQYF.

The CDR3 protein is CASSVRGRRNTEAFF. The CDR3 DNA follows: TGTGCCAGCAGTGTTAGGGGCAGGAGGAACACTGAAGCTTTCTTT. The chain carries TRBV2 and TRBJ1-1; a possible D gene is TRBD1 (5 bases). CDR1 is SNHLY, CDR2 FYNNEI, per germline. The CDR3 has 15 residues. V was cut by 4 bases and J by 1 base, with 13 bases left in between.

Here the CDR3 DNA reads TGTGCCAGCAGCCCTCTCGGGGTCGGAGAGACCCAGTACTTC. This sequence encodes CASSPLGVGETQYF. The V and J genes are TRBV7-2 and TRBJ2-5, with D possibly being TRBD2 (5 bases). The CDR3 consists of 14 residues. The germline V and J ends were trimmed by 5 bases and 4 bases, with 14 bases remaining between them. Germline V gene sequence: CDR1 SGHTA, CDR2 FQGNSA.

V and J are TRBV7-7 and TRBJ2-2; 11 nucleotides agree with TRBD2. V trimming: 6 bases; J trimming: 4 bases; junction bases outside the gene matches: 4. The V gene's germline CDR1 is SSHAT and CDR2 FNYEAQ (reference sequence). The length of the CDR3 is 15 residues. As DNA, the CDR3 is TGTGCCAGCAGTCTAGCGGGGGGCCCCACCGGGGAGCTGTTTTTT. It codes for CASSLAGGPTGELFF. Full variable domain (outside the CDR3, taken from reference TRBV7-7 and TRBJ2-2): GAGVSQSPRYKVTKRGQDVTLRCDPISSHATLYWYQQALGQGPEFLTYFNYEAQPDKSGLPSDRFSAERPEGSISTLTIQRTEQRDSAMYRCASSLAGGPTGELFFGEGSRLTVL.

V gene TRBV10-2 combines with J gene TRBJ1-2; a possible D gene is TRBD1 (5 bases). The CDR3 runs 13 residues. The V gene's germline CDR1 is WSHSY and CDR2 SAAADI. Trimming shortened V by 8 bases and J by 5 bases, and 15 bases separated the two germline ends. CDR3 DNA: TGCGCCAGCTCGGGGGGAGACCAATATGGCTACACCTTC. Amino acids: CASSGGDQYGYTF.

The V call is TRBV19, the J call TRBJ1-4; D might be TRBD1 (5 bases). Germline CDR1 and CDR2: LNHDA and SQIVND (reference sequence). This CDR3 is 14 amino acids long. V was pared by 4 bases and J by 8 bases, with 14 bases between. CDR3 loop: CASSKTANAEKLFF. In DNA, the CDR3 is TGTGCCAGTAGTAAGACAGCAAATGCGGAAAAACTGTTTTTT.

This sequence joins TRBV29-1 and TRBJ1-1; tentative D call: TRBD1 (6 bases). The germline V gene encodes CDR1 SQVTM and CDR2 ANQGSEA. V was pared by 5 bases and J by 4 bases, with 11 bases between. The CDR3 extends over 12 amino acids. The CDR3 DNA is TGCAGCGTTTTTACAGGGAGCACTGAAGCTTTCTTT. It codes for CSVFTGSTEAFF.

This clone is labeled as large (0.1 to 1%). The chain recombines TRBV27 with TRBJ2-2; D unclear. CDR1 is MNHEY and CDR2 is SMNVEV in the germline V gene (reference sequence). The CDR3 is 16 residues long. V lost 2 bases and J lost 4, with 14 bases in between. The CDR3 region is CASSLDGQVLTGELFF. The DNA of the CDR3 is TGTGCCAGCAGTTTAGATGGTCAGGTTCTCACCGGGGAGCTGTTTTTT.

The sample holds a few counts of this clone. J is TRBJ1-4 and V is TRBV5-1; D not resolved. V was clipped by 4 bases and J by 4 bases, with 17 bases between them. Germline values: CDR1 SGHRS, CDR2 YFSETQ. The CDR3 consists of 16 residues. The CDR3 is CASSPASGTSNEKLFF. The CDR3 DNA reads TGCGCCAGCAGCCCTGCTAGTGGAACGAGTAATGAAAAACTGTTTTTT.

The V gene is TRBV3-1 (or the pseudogene TRBV3-2), the J gene TRBJ2-2; TRBD1 might be the D (5 bases). CDR1 is LGHDT and CDR2 is YNNKEL in the germline V gene (reference sequence). This CDR3 comprises 13 residues. Between the trimmed V and J ends, which lost 5 bases and 4 bases, there was a span of 8 bases. The CDR3 DNA sequence: TGTGCCAGCAGCTTCAGGGCCACCGGGGAGCTGTTTTTT. Amino acid sequence: CASSFRATGELFF.

The table lists this clone with a count of one. The chain recombines TRBV5-8 with TRBJ2-1; 10 nucleotides agree with TRBD2. Germline V lookup: CDR1 SGHTS, CDR2 YDEGEE. The CDR3 has 16 residues. The J segment lost 8 bases and the V segment lost 1 base, leaving 9 bases of the junction unmatched. The CDR3 bases are TGTGCCAGCAGCTTGTTTAGGTCTAGCGGGAGCGATGAGCAGTTCTTC. Translation: CASSLFRSSGSDEQFF. Filled out from reference TRBV5-8 and TRBJ2-1, the complete variable domain reads EAGVTQSPTHLIKTRGQQATLRCSPISGHTSVYWYQQALGLGLQFLLWYDEGEERNRGNFPPRFSGRQFPNYSSELNVNALELEDSALYLCASSLFRSSGSDEQFFGPGTRLTVL.

This clone was found once. The chain combines TRBV19 with TRBJ1-5, with TRBD1 matching 7 bases. This CDR3 contains 16 residues. The germline V gene has CDR1 LNHDA and CDR2 SQIVND (reference sequence). J was trimmed by 3 bases and V by 3 bases; bases with no gene match: 8. CDR3 loop: CASSMFTGALNQPQHF. DNA of the CDR3: TGTGCCAGTAGTATGTTTACAGGGGCCCTCAATCAGCCCCAGCATTTT.

The chain is built from TRBV6-5 and TRBJ2-6; TRBD1 might be the D (5 bases). The CDR3 contains 16 residues. V dropped 4 bases and J dropped 4 bases, with 14 bases sitting between them. Per germline, CDR1 MNHEY and CDR2 SVGAGI. The DNA for the CDR3 is TGTGCCAGCAGTTTTCAGGGCCCGGAGGGGGCCAACGTCCTGACTTTC. It encodes CASSFQGPEGANVLTF.

V and J are TRBV10-2 and TRBJ2-1; 8 positions agree with TRBD2. V lost 4 bases, J lost 3 bases, and 2 bases stayed unmatched. Germline V gene data show CDR1 as WSHSY and CDR2 as SAAADI. The CDR3 sequence is 14 residues long. The CDR3 DNA is TGCGCCAGCAGTGCGGGGACTAGCTACAATGAGCAGTTCTTC. It specifies CASSAGTSYNEQFF.

The chain uses TRBV21-1 and TRBJ1-4; TRBD1 reflects the table's D call only, with no check against the DNA. TRBV21-1 is a pseudogene. CDR3 length equals 16 residues. CDR3 DNA sequence: TGTGCCAGCAGCAAAGTTTACGACAGGGTGAATGAAAAACTGTTTTTT. Amino acids: CASSKVYDRVNEKLFF.

V is TRBV4-1 and J is TRBJ2-2; a possible D gene is TRBD1 (5 bases). CDR3 size: 13 residues. Germline CDR1 and CDR2: MGHRA and YSYEKL. The V end was cut by 3 bases, the J end by 5 bases, with 7 bases between. The CDR3: CASSHSGTGELFF. The CDR3 bases are TGCGCCAGCAGCCATTCAGGGACCGGGGAGCTGTTTTTT.